The 32 T cell receptor beta chains presented below share a single source sample, sequenced in a study of cytomegalovirus exposure and HLA in healthy donors (dated by TCRdb to between 2016 and 2019). Receptors were amplified or captured by the immunoSEQ multiplex PCR assay. For the multiplex PCR, a mixture combining 60 forward primers for TCR Vbeta segments and 13 reverse primers for TCR Jbeta segments was used. TCRdb obtained this table from immuneACCESS and retained in-frame rearrangements with V and J assigned. These tables miss some clones; where compared with another copy, unresolved V genes account for less than half of the shortfall, and the remainder is unexplained. This sample has over 150,000 clones in its table, and nearly 80% of those were observed once. The ten largest clones add up to about 9.9% of the sample. The sample consisted of PBMCs. The receptor set was obtained from a man aged 18-30 years in good health and CMV-seropositive.

V is TRBV5-5 and J is TRBJ2-3, with 9 bases that match TRBD2. The CDR3 runs to 15 residues. V was pared by 2 bases and J by 3 bases, with 4 bases of the junction left unmatched. In germline, CDR1 is SGHKS, CDR2 YYEKEE (reference sequence). The CDR3 is CASSFRTSGTDTQYF. CDR3 bases: TGTGCCAGCAGCTTTAGAACTAGCGGGACAGATACGCAGTATTTT.

V gene TRBV7-9 combines with J gene TRBJ2-7, with D possibly being TRBD1 (6 bases). V was cut by 5 bases and J by 7 bases, with 18 bases left in between. Germline CDR1 is SEHNR and CDR2 is FQNEAQ (reference sequence). The CDR3 runs to 14 residues. The CDR3 nucleotides read TGTGCCAGCAGCCCCCGAGACAGGTCTGGGGAGCAGTACTTC. Residues: CASSPRDRSGEQYF.

This sequence joins TRBV6-1 and TRBJ2-2, with 11 nucleotides matching TRBD2. CDR1 is MNHNS and CDR2 is SASEGT in the germline V gene. This CDR3 has 19 residues. V shed 2 bases and J 2 bases; nucleotides not matched to a gene: 10. The chain's CDR3 is CASSELAGGTIRNTGELFF. CDR3 nucleotides: TGTGCCAGCAGTGAACTAGCGGGAGGTACGATTAGAAACACCGGGGAGCTGTTTTTT.

The V call is TRBV18, the J call TRBJ2-3; D is perhaps TRBD2 (5 bases). The CDR3 sequence is 16 residues long. Deletions cut 2 bases from V and 0 bases from J, with 12 bases between. Germline V gene lookup returns CDR1 KGHSH and CDR2 LQKENI. The CDR3 DNA reads TGTGCCAGCTCACCAGCGCTAGCCCGTAGCACAGATACGCAGTATTTT. Its protein is CASSPALARSTDTQYF.

This clone has just a few counts. Written as DNA, the CDR3 is TGTGCCAGCAGTTTTCTGGGGTCGGGACAGCCCCAGCATTTT. This translates into CASSFLGSGQPQHF. This rearrangement joins TRBV27 to TRBJ1-5, with D unclear. This CDR3 spans 14 amino acids. Trimming took 3 bases from V and 7 from J, leaving 13 bases between them. The germline gives CDR1 MNHEY, CDR2 SMNVEV (reference sequence).

The chain employs TRBV4-3 and TRBJ2-3; perhaps TRBD1 as D (5 bases). V was clipped by 1 base and J by 0 bases, with 8 bases between them. Germline CDR1 LGHNA, CDR2 YSLEER. The CDR3 is 15 residues long. The CDR3 nucleotides are TGCGCCAGCAGCCAAGGACAGCCTAGCACAGATACGCAGTATTTT. Protein: CASSQGQPSTDTQYF.

V is TRBV2 and J is TRBJ2-1; a possible D gene is TRBD1 (5 bases). This CDR3 is 11 amino acids long. V lost 9 bases to trimming and J lost 4 bases, with 7 bases between them. CDR1 is SNHLY, CDR2 FYNNEI, per germline. CDR3 amino acids: CASQGYNEQFF. The CDR3 DNA follows: TGTGCCAGTCAGGGATACAATGAGCAGTTCTTC.

The CDR3 loop is CASSLGWTGVTGELFF. The CDR3 region has the DNA TGCGCCAGCAGCTTGGGATGGACAGGGGTCACCGGGGAGCTGTTTTTT. The chain is built from TRBV5-1 and TRBJ2-2, with 9 bases identical to TRBD1. J gave up 4 bases and V 0 bases, and 4 bases lay outside the gene matches. In germline, CDR1 is SGHRS, CDR2 YFSETQ. This CDR3 region has 16 residues.

The chain is built from TRBV18 and TRBJ1-5; D may be TRBD1 (5 bases). Germline assignment: CDR1 KGHSH and CDR2 LQKENI. Trimming took 3 bases from V and 0 from J, leaving 9 bases between them. The CDR3 runs to 15 residues. In nucleotides, the CDR3 is TGTGCCAGCTCACCCCAGGGAAATAGCAATCAGCCCCAGCATTTT. Translated: CASSPQGNSNQPQHF.

The V and J genes are TRBV5-4 and TRBJ2-7; D might be TRBD1 (5 bases). The V end lost 6 bases, the J end lost 0 bases, and 7 bases lay between the germline ends. This CDR3 has 12 amino acids. CDR1 is SGHNT, CDR2 YYREEE, per germline (reference sequence). The CDR3 here is CASKDNSYEQYF. The CDR3 nucleotides read TGTGCCAGCAAGGACAACTCCTACGAGCAGTACTTC.

As DNA, the CDR3 is TGTGCCAGCAGCTCCCTAGAGTGGTACGAGCAGTACTTC. It encodes CASSSLEWYEQYF. This chain uses TRBV7-9 with TRBJ2-7; D ambiguous. The CDR3 has 13 residues. Trimming stripped 4 bases from V and 4 bases from J, with 11 bases between. CDR1 SEHNR and CDR2 FQNEAQ come from the germline V gene (reference sequence).

This clone was seen ten or more times. The chain combines TRBV10-3 with TRBJ2-7, with TRBD1 matching 8 bases. The CDR3 is 14 amino acids. The trim removed 3 bases at V and 1 base at J, leaving 2 bases unmatched. Germline CDR1 reads ENHRY; CDR2 reads SYGVKD. CDR3 loop: CAISDRTGSYEQYF. The CDR3 DNA reads as TGTGCCATCAGTGACCGGACAGGGTCCTACGAGCAGTACTTC.

The chain uses TRBV6-1 and TRBJ2-6, with a tentative D call TRBD1 (5 bases). Trimming stripped 0 bases from V and 4 bases from J, with 13 bases between. The CDR3 is made up of 17 amino acids. CDR1 is MNHNS, CDR2 SASEGT, per germline. CDR3 region: CASSEALRVRGANVLTF. The DNA for the CDR3 is TGTGCCAGCAGTGAAGCGCTCAGGGTTCGGGGGGCCAACGTCCTGACTTTC.

This chain joins TRBV6-5 and TRBJ1-1, with 9 bases lining up with TRBD1. Germline trimming cut 6 bases from V and 6 bases from J; bases unmatched to any gene: 2. Germline V gene data show CDR1 as MNHEY and CDR2 as SVGAGI. This CDR3 is built from 12 residues. In DNA, the CDR3 is TGTGCCAGCAGCACAGGGGGCTCTGAAGCTTTCTTT. It specifies CASSTGGSEAFF.

This clone was found once. The chain has TRBV7-9 and TRBJ1-1, with D hard to call. V lost 1 base to trimming and J lost 0 bases, with 9 bases between them. This CDR3 comprises 15 residues. Germline lookup yields CDR1 SEHNR and CDR2 FQNEAQ (reference sequence). CDR3 in DNA: TGTGCCAGCAGCTTAGGAACCGGAGTGAACACTGAAGCTTTCTTT. This gives the protein CASSLGTGVNTEAFF.

This chain connects TRBV5-1 to TRBJ1-1; no definite D call. The CDR3 runs 13 residues. V gave up 7 bases and J gave up 0 bases, with 10 bases separating them. Germline V gene sequence: CDR1 SGHRS, CDR2 YFSETQ. For the CDR3, the DNA is TGCGCCAGCTCGGAGACCATGAACACTGAAGCTTTCTTT. This translates into CASSETMNTEAFF. The whole variable domain, remainder taken from reference TRBV5-1 and TRBJ1-1, is KAGVTQTPRYLIKTRGQQVTLSCSPISGHRSVSWYQQTPGQGLQFLFEYFSETQRNKGNFPGRFSGRQFSNSRSEMNVSTLELGDSALYLCASSETMNTEAFFGQGTRLTVV.

The V gene is TRBV6-6, the J gene TRBJ1-2, with D possibly being TRBD1 (6 bases). The CDR3 loop spans 15 amino acids. Germline loops: CDR1 MNHNY, CDR2 SVGAGI (reference sequence). Trimming removed 6 bases at V and 4 bases at J, with 18 bases between. CDR3 sequence (DNA): TGTGCCAGCAGCCGCACCGGACAGAGAACCTATGGCTACACCTTC. It codes for CASSRTGQRTYGYTF.

This clone was recorded only once. The rearrangement joins TRBV19 to TRBJ2-2, with unresolved D. V was trimmed by 5 bases and J by 6 bases, leaving 13 bases between them. Looked up from germline, CDR1 is LNHDA and CDR2 is SQIVND (reference sequence). The CDR3 runs to 14 residues. CDR3 DNA sequence: TGTGCCAGTAGTGCCTCGAGAGGAGCCGGGGAGCTGTTTTTT. Translation: CASSASRGAGELFF.

The chain recombines TRBV27 with TRBJ2-3, with TRBD2 matching 11 bases. The CDR3 has 16 residues. With V trimmed by 3 bases and J by 1 base, 3 bases remained unmatched. Looked up from germline, CDR1 is MNHEY and CDR2 is SMNVEV (reference sequence). The CDR3 here is CASSLVLAGGTDTQYF. The CDR3 DNA follows: TGTGCCAGCAGTTTGGTACTAGCGGGGGGCACAGATACGCAGTATTTT.

This clone occurred once. The gene calls are TRBV19 and TRBJ2-3, with D maybe TRBD1 (7 bases). The V and J ends lost 3 bases and 3 bases respectively, with 19 bases between them. The CDR3 runs to 17 residues. Germline loops: CDR1 LNHDA, CDR2 SQIVND (reference sequence). The CDR3 loop is CASSMAGGQWYTDTQYF. The CDR3 DNA follows: TGTGCCAGTAGTATGGCAGGGGGGCAGTGGTATACAGATACGCAGTATTTT.

This clone was detected many times. This sequence joins TRBV6-1 and TRBJ2-7; TRBD1 aligns across 8 bases. The CDR3 spans 12 residues. V lost 3 bases and J lost 6; bases outside the gene matches: 1. Germline lookup yields CDR1 MNHNS and CDR2 SASEGT. The CDR3 nucleotides are TGTGCCAGCAGTGACAGGGGGCTCGAGCAGTACTTC. Its protein product is CASSDRGLEQYF.

This clone occurred a few times. The J gene is TRBJ2-1, the V gene TRBV19; no firm D call. The CDR3 contains 16 residues. Per germline, CDR1 LNHDA and CDR2 SQIVND (reference sequence). V lost 2 bases and J 1 base, leaving 12 bases between the germline ends. This CDR3 is CASSISLPVSYNEQFF. The CDR3 nucleotides read TGTGCCAGTAGTATAAGTCTACCGGTATCCTACAATGAGCAGTTCTTC.

This rearrangement joins TRBV19 to TRBJ2-7; D possibly corresponds to TRBD2 (6 bases). The CDR3 runs to 13 residues. The V gene lost 1 base and the J gene lost 6 bases, with 10 bases spanning the gap. Germline values: CDR1 LNHDA, CDR2 SQIVND (reference sequence). The CDR3: CASSIAGGGEQYF. The CDR3 DNA follows: TGTGCCAGTAGTATAGCTGGGGGAGGCGAGCAGTACTTC.

The chain employs TRBV6-5 and TRBJ2-5; TRBD2 might be the D (5 bases). V was cut by 2 bases and J by 5 bases, with 18 bases left in between. Germline assignment: CDR1 MNHEY and CDR2 SVGAGI. The CDR3 consists of 16 residues. CDR3 sequence (DNA): TGTGCCAGCAGTTACCTCCGTGGGTCGGGAAGCGAGACCCAGTACTTC. Amino acid sequence: CASSYLRGSGSETQYF.

The V call is TRBV5-1, the J call TRBJ2-1, with D possibly matching TRBD1 (6 bases). The CDR3 has 16 residues. V was pared by 0 bases and J by 3 bases, with 13 bases between. Germline lookup yields CDR1 SGHRS and CDR2 YFSETQ. CDR3 nucleotide sequence: TGCGCCAGCAGCTTGGCGGAGCAGGGGATCTACAATGAGCAGTTCTTC. Its protein is CASSLAEQGIYNEQFF.

This clone was detected only once. The chain uses TRBV4-3 and TRBJ2-7; a weak D match, TRBD1 (5 bases). CDR1 is LGHNA and CDR2 is YSLEER in the germline V gene. V was cut by 0 bases and J by 8 bases, with 8 bases left in between. This CDR3 comprises 12 residues. The CDR3 DNA follows: TGCGCCAGCAGCCAAGATAGGGGTAAGCAGTACTTC. Protein: CASSQDRGKQYF.

CDR3: CASSHTGLRFYEQYF. The CDR3 coding sequence is TGTGCCAGCAGCCACACGGGACTCCGCTTCTACGAGCAGTACTTC. The rearrangement links TRBV14 to TRBJ2-7; TRBD2 is a possible D gene (6 bases). The CDR3 totals 15 residues. Trimming shortened V by 3 bases and J by 3 bases, and 15 bases separated the two germline ends. Germline CDR1 reads SGHDN; CDR2 reads FVKESK. The full variable domain, completed using reference TRBV14 and TRBJ2-7, is EAGVTQFPSHSVIEKGQTVTLRCDPISGHDNLYWYRRVMGKEIKFLLHFVKESKQDESGMPNNRFLAERTGGTYSTLKVQPAELEDSGVYFCASSHTGLRFYEQYFGPGTRLTVT.

Concerning this clone itself: Distinct nucleotide sequences in the sample also encode this CDR3. V gene TRBV6-5 combines with J gene TRBJ2-7; 9 nucleotides align to TRBD1. J gave up 2 bases and V 5 bases, and 4 bases lay outside the gene matches. This CDR3 is built from 14 residues. Germline values: CDR1 MNHEY, CDR2 SVGAGI. CDR3 in amino acids: CASSRQGGAYEQYF. The CDR3 DNA is TGTGCCAGCAGTCGACAGGGGGGGGCCTACGAGCAGTACTTC.

The V and J genes are TRBV10-3 and TRBJ2-7, with a weak D call TRBD1 (6 bases). Germline values: CDR1 ENHRY, CDR2 SYGVKD. The CDR3 consists of 14 residues. V shed 6 bases and J shed 3 bases, with 15 bases lying between them. The DNA of the CDR3 is TGTGCCATCAGGGCCGGGACACTCATCTACGAGCAGTACTTC. It yields the protein CAIRAGTLIYEQYF.

The chain is built from TRBV18 and TRBJ1-6, with 9 bases aligning to TRBD1. This CDR3 is 15 amino acids long. Germline V gene data show CDR1 as KGHSH and CDR2 as LQKENI. J was trimmed by 9 bases and V by 3 bases; bases with no gene match: 6. CDR3 sequence (DNA): TGTGCCAGCTCACCGGGACAGGGAGTACTTTCACCCCTCCACTTT. This translates into CASSPGQGVLSPLHF.

In its sample, this clone was seen once. V is TRBV5-4 and J is TRBJ2-1; TRBD2 is a possible D gene (7 bases). Deletions cut 6 bases from V and 0 bases from J, with 22 bases between. Germline lookup yields CDR1 SGHNT and CDR2 YYREEE (reference sequence). The CDR3 sequence is 18 residues long. The CDR3 DNA is TGTGCCAGCAAGCCCTGGGGGGGGGCTACTAGCTCCTACAATGAGCAGTTCTTC. Its translation is CASKPWGGATSSYNEQFF.

V usage is TRBV5-1 and J usage is TRBJ1-6, with D maybe TRBD1 (5 bases). Germline CDR1 and CDR2: SGHRS and YFSETQ. The CDR3 is 16 amino acids. Trimming pared 4 bases from V and 14 bases from J, leaving 25 bases between. As DNA, the CDR3 is TGCGCCAGCAGCCCATCCAGGGAATTCGTCATTGGGGCCCTCCACTTT. As protein: CASSPSREFVIGALHF. Complete variable domain (other parts from reference TRBV5-1 and TRBJ1-6): KAGVTQTPRYLIKTRGQQVTLSCSPISGHRSVSWYQQTPGQGLQFLFEYFSETQRNKGNFPGRFSGRQFSNSRSEMNVSTLELGDSALYLCASSPSREFVIGALHFGNGTRLTVT.